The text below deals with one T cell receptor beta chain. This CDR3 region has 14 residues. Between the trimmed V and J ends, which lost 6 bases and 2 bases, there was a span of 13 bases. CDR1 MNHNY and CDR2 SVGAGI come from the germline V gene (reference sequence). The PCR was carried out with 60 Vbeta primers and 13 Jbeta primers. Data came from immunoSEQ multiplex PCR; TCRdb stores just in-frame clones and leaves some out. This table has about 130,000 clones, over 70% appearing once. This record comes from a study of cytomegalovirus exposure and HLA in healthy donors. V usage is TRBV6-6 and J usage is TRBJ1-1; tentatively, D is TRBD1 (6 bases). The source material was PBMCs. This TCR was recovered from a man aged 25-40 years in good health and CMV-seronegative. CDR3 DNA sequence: TGTGCCAGCAGCCCGGGGGGCCTTAACACTGAAGCTTTCTTT. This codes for CASSPGGLNTEAFF.